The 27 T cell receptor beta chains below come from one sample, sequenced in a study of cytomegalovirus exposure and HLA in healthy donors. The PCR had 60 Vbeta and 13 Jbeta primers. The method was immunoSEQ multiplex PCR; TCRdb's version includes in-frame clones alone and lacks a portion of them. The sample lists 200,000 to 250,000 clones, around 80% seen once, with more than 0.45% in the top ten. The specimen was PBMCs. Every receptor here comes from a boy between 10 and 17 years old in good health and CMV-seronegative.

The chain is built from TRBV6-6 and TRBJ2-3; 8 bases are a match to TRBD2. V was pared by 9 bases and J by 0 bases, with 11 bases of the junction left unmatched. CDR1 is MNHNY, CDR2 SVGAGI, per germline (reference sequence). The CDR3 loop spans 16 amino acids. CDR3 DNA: TGTGCCAGTGCCACCCGACTAGCGCCCAGCACAGATACGCAGTATTTT. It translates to CASATRLAPSTDTQYF.

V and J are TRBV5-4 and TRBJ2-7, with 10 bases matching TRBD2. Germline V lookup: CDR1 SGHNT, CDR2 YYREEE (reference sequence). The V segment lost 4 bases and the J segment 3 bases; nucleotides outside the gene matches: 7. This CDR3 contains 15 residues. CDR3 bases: TGTGCCAGCAGCCTGAAGGCTAGCGGGAGCTACGAGCAGTACTTC. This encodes CASSLKASGSYEQYF. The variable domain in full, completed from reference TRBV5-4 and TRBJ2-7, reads ETGVTQSPTHLIKTRGQQVTLRCSSQSGHNTVSWYQQALGQGPQFIFQYYREEENGRGNFPPRFSGLQFPNYSSELNVNALELDDSALYLCASSLKASGSYEQYFGPGTRLTVT.

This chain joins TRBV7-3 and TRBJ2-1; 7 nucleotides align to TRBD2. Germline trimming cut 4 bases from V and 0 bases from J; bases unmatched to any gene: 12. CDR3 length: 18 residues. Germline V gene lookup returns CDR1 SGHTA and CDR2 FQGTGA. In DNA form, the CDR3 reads TGTGCCAGCAGCTCTACGGGGAGAGCGGGGACCTCCTACAATGAGCAGTTCTTC. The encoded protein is CASSSTGRAGTSYNEQFF.

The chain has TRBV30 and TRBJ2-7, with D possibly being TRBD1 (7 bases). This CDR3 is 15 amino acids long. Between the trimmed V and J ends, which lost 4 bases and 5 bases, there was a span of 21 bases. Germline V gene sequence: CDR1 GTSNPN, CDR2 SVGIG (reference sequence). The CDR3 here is CAWKWRQGGLDEQYF. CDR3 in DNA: TGTGCCTGGAAATGGCGGCAGGGGGGACTGGACGAGCAGTACTTC. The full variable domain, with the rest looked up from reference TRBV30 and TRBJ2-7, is SQTIHQWPATLVQPVGSPLSLECTVEGTSNPNLYWYRQAAGRGLQLLFYSVGIGQISSEVPQNLSASRPQDRQFILSSKKLLLSDSGFYLCAWKWRQGGLDEQYFGPGTRLTVT.

CDR3 sequence reads: CASSEWGLAGGKHGTQYF. CDR3 DNA sequence: TGTGCCAGCAGTGAATGGGGACTAGCGGGGGGCAAGCATGGTACGCAGTATTTT. The chain is built from TRBV6-1 and TRBJ2-3; 15 bases fit TRBD2. CDR1 is MNHNS and CDR2 is SASEGT in the germline V gene. The CDR3 length is 18 residues. The junction had 11 bases not matched to a gene; V was cut back by 2 bases and J by 8 bases.

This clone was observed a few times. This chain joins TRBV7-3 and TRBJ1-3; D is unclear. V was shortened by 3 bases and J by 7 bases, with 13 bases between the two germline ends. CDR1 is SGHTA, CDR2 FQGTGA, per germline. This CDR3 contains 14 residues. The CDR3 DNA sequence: TGTGCCAGCAGCTTGACGAGTCTCGGGAACACCATATATTTT. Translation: CASSLTSLGNTIYF.

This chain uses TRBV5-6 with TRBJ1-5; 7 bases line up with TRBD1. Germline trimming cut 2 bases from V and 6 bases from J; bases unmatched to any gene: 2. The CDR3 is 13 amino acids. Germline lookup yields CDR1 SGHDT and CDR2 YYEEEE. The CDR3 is CASSLTGVQPQHF. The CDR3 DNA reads TGTGCCAGCAGCTTAACAGGGGTTCAGCCCCAGCATTTT.

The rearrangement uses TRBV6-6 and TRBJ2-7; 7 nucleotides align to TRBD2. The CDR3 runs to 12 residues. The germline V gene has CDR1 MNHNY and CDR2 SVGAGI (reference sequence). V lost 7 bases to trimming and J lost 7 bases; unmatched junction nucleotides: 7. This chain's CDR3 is CASIGNSGEQYF. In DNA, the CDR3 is TGTGCCAGCATCGGTAATAGCGGGGAGCAGTACTTC.

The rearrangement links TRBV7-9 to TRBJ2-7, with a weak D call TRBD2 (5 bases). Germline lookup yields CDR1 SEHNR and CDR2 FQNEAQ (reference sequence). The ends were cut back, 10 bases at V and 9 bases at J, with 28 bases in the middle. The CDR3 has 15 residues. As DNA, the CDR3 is TGTGCCACCACCGGAGGTGGGGAGCGGATACGAGGGCAGTACTTC. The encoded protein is CATTGGGERIRGQYF.

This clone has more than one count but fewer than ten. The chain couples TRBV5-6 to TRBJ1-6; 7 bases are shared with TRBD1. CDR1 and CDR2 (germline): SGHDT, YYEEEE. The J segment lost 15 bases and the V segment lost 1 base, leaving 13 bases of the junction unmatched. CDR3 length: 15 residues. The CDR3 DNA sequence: TGTGCCAGCAGCTTGACAGGGGATCCGCTCCTTCGCCTCCACTTT. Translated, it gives CASSLTGDPLLRLHF.

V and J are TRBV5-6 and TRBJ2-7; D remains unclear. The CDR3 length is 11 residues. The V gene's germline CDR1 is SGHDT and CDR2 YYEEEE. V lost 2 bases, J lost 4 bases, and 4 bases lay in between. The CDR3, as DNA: TGTGCCAGCAGCTTCGGGTACGAGCAGTACTTC. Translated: CASSFGYEQYF.

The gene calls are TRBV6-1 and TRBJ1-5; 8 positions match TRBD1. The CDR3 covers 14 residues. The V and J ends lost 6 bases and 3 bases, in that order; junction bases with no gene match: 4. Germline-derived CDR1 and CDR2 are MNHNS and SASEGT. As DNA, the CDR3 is TGTGCCAGCAGAAGGGACAGGTTCAATCAGCCCCAGCATTTT. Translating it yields CASRRDRFNQPQHF.

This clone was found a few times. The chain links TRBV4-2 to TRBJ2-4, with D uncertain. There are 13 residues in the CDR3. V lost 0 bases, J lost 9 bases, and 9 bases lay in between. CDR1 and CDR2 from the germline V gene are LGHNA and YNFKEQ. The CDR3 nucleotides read TGTGCCAGCAGCCAAGACCAATTCAGCATTCAGTACTTC. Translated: CASSQDQFSIQYF.

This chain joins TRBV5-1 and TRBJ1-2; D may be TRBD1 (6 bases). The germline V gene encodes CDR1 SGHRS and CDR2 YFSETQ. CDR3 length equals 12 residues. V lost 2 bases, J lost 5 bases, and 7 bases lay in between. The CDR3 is CASSFQGYGYTF. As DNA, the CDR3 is TGCGCCAGCAGCTTTCAGGGGTATGGCTACACCTTC.

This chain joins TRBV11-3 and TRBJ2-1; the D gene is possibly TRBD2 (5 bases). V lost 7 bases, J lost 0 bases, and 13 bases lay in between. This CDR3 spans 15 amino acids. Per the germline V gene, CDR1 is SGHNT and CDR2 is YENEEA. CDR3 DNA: TGTGCCAGCACTCGAGGGAAAGGCTCCTACAATGAGCAGTTCTTC. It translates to CASTRGKGSYNEQFF.

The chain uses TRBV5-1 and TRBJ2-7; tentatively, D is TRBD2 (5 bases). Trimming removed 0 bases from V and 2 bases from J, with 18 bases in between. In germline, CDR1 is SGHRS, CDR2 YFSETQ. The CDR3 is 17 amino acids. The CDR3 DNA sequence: TGCGCCAGCAGCTTGGTAACCCCCGCACTAGGGACCTACGAGCAGTACTTC. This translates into CASSLVTPALGTYEQYF.

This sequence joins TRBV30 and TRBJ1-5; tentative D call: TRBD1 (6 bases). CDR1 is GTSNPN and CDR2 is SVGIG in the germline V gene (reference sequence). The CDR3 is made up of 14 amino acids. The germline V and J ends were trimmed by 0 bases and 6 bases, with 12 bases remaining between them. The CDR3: CAWSVQGGGQPQHF. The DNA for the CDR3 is TGTGCCTGGAGTGTACAAGGGGGGGGTCAGCCCCAGCATTTT.

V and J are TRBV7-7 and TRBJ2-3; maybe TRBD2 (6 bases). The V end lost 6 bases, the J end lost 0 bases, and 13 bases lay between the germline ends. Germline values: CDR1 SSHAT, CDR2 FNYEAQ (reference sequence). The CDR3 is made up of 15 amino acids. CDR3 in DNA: TGTGCCAGCAGTCCTGGGACTTCTAGCACAGATACGCAGTATTTT. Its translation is CASSPGTSSTDTQYF.

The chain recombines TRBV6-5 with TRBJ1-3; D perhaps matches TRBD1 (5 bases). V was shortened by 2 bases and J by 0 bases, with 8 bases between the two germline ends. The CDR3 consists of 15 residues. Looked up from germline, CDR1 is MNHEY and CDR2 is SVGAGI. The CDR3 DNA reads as TGTGCCAGCAGTTACAGGGGAAACTCTGGAAACACCATATATTTT. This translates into CASSYRGNSGNTIYF.

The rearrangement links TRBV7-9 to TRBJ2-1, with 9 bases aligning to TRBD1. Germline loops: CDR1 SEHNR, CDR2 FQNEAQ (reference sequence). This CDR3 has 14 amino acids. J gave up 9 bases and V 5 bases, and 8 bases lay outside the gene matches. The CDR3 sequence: CASSPDRGGREQFF. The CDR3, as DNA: TGTGCCAGCAGCCCCGACAGGGGGGGTCGTGAGCAGTTCTTC.

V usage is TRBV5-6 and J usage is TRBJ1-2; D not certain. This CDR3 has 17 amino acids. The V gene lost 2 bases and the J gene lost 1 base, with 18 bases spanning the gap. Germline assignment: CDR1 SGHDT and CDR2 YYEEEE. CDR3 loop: CASSFDSEEEGNYGYTF. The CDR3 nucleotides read TGTGCCAGCAGCTTTGACTCTGAAGAAGAGGGTAACTATGGCTACACCTTC.

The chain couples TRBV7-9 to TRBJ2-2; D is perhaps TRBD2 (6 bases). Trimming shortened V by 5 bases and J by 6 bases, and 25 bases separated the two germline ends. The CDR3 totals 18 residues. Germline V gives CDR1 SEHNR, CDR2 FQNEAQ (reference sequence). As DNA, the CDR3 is TGTGCCAGCAGCGCGCCCCCCGGAGGGAGGTTTCATGCCGGGGAGCTGTTTTTT. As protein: CASSAPPGGRFHAGELFF.

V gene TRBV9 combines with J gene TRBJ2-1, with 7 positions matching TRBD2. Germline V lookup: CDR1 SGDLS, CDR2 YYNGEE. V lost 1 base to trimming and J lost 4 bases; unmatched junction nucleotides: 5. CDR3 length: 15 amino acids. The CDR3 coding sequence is TGTGCCAGCAGCGTAAGGGAGGGAACTTACAATGAGCAGTTCTTC. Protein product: CASSVREGTYNEQFF.

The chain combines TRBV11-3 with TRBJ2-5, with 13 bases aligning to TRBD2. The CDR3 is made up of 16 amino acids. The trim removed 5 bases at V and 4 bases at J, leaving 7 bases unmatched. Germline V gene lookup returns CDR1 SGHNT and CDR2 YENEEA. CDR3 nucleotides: TGTGCCAGCAGCACCCTCCGACTAGCGGGGGGAGAGACCCAGTACTTC. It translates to CASSTLRLAGGETQYF.

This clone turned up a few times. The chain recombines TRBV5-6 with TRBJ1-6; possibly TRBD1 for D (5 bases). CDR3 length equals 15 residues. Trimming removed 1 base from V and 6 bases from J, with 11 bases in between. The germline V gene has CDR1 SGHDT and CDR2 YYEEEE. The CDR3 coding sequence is TGTGCCAGCAGCTTGTTGGAGGGGATTAATTCACCCCTCCACTTT. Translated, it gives CASSLLEGINSPLHF.

CDR3 in DNA: TGTGCCAGCAGCTGGCGACTAGCGGGAGTCGGTGGTGAGCAGTTCTTC. It translates to CASSWRLAGVGGEQFF. J is TRBJ2-1 and V is TRBV5-6, with TRBD2 matching over 12 bases. With V trimmed by 3 bases and J by 9 bases, 10 bases remained unmatched. This CDR3 is built from 16 residues. The germline V gene has CDR1 SGHDT and CDR2 YYEEEE.

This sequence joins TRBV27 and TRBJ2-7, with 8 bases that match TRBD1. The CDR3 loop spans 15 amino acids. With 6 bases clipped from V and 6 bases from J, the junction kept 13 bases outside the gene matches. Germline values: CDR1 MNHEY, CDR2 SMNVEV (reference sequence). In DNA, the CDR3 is TGTGCCAGCAGCCCATATGACAGGGGTAAGCTCGAGCAGTACTTC. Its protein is CASSPYDRGKLEQYF.